The 2 T cell receptor beta chains reported below all come from one sample, sequenced in a study of blood T cell repertoires in COVID-19. Using immunoSEQ multiplex PCR, the repertoire was profiled, and TCRdb retains in-frame clones only, with some absent. In the table there are about 300,000 clones, approximately 92% of which are singletons. Input material: PBMCs or T cells enriched from blood (not recorded which). The receptor set was obtained from a woman in her 30s who had recovered from COVID-19.

The V and J genes are TRBV3-1 (or the pseudogene TRBV3-2) and TRBJ1-6, with D maybe TRBD1 (5 bases). There are 16 residues in the CDR3. Germline V gives CDR1 LGHDT, CDR2 YNNKEL (reference sequence). V lost 2 bases and J lost 8, with 16 bases in between. The CDR3 nucleotides read TGTGCCAGCAGCCAAAACGGGGGTAATGTTGATTCACCCCTCCACTTT. This encodes CASSQNGGNVDSPLHF.

V and J are TRBV5-1 and TRBJ2-3, with 11 bases aligning to TRBD2. V shed 4 bases, J shed 4 bases, and the junction held 5 bases outside the gene matches. The length of the CDR3 is 15 residues. CDR1 and CDR2 (germline): SGHRS, YFSETQ. CDR3 bases: TGCGCCAGCAGCCTCGGGACTAGCGGATCAGATACGCAGTATTTT. It specifies CASSLGTSGSDTQYF.